The 19 T cell receptor beta chains in this list originate from one sample, sequenced in a study of molecular identifiers for immune sequencing clone quantification. TCRdb reprocessed the PCR reads via MiXCR and lists one record per CDR3 protein. The sample carries about 640,000 distinct CDR3 sequences, 15% to 20% recorded once. The sample was naive CD8+ T cells from blood, with Jurkat cell RNA spiked in. Indicated subset: FACS-sorted CD8+CD4-CCR7+CD45RA+ naive T cells. The receptors were gathered from a human donor in good health. Some libraries in this study had Jurkat cell RNA spiked in.

This clonotype came up many times. V usage is TRBV20-1 and J usage is TRBJ2-7; D is possibly TRBD1 (6 bases). The CDR3 loop spans 14 amino acids. Trimming took 6 bases from V and 3 from J, leaving 18 bases between them. In germline, CDR1 is DFQATT, CDR2 SNEGSKA (reference sequence). The CDR3 sequence: CSASKPGDGYEQYF. The CDR3, as DNA: TGCAGTGCCAGTAAGCCAGGGGACGGCTACGAGCAGTACTTC.

This clonotype has a single count. This clone may be a read error of a much larger clone one base away. This chain connects TRBV24-1 to TRBJ2-2, with D unresolved. This CDR3 spans 13 amino acids. From germline, CDR1 is KGHDR and CDR2 SFDVKD. V was clipped by 9 bases and J by 4 bases, with 11 bases between them. The CDR3, as DNA: TGTGCCACCGGAGCGCCCTTCACCGGGGAGCTGTTTTTT. It specifies CATGAPFTGELFF.

This clonotype was seen a few times. The chain uses TRBV4-3 and TRBJ2-1; TRBD1 matches 10 bases. Germline V CDR1 and CDR2: LGHNA, YSLEER. The CDR3 runs 16 residues. Trimming took 3 bases from V and 5 from J; bases not matched to a gene: 7. The CDR3 is CASSHQTGGADNEQFF. The CDR3 nucleotides read TGCGCCAGCAGCCACCAGACAGGGGGCGCGGACAATGAGCAGTTCTTC.

This clonotype was detected ten times or more. This sequence joins TRBV7-3 and TRBJ2-1; 10 nucleotides agree with TRBD1. CDR3 length equals 14 residues. CDR1 is SGHTA and CDR2 is FQGTGA in the germline V gene. V lost 5 bases to trimming and J lost 6 bases; unmatched junction nucleotides: 4. The CDR3 DNA reads as TGTGCCAGCAGCCTGGGACAGGGGTTCAATGAGCAGTTCTTC. It yields the protein CASSLGQGFNEQFF. The variable domain in full, with the rest retrieved from reference TRBV7-3 and TRBJ2-1, is GAGVSQTPSNKVTEKGKYVELRCDPISGHTALYWYRQSLGQGPEFLIYFQGTGAADDSGLPNDRFFAVRPEGSVSTLKIQRTERGDSAVYLCASSLGQGFNEQFFGPGTRLTVL.

Ten or more counts support this clonotype. The chain carries TRBV6-1 and TRBJ1-1; 8 positions match TRBD1. The CDR3 runs to 14 residues. The germline V gene has CDR1 MNHNS and CDR2 SASEGT. V lost 7 bases, J lost 4 bases, and 8 bases stayed unmatched. The CDR3 loop is CASTDGTGRTEAFF. The CDR3 nucleotides are TGTGCCAGCACAGACGGGACAGGTCGCACTGAAGCTTTCTTT.

This clonotype was seen repeatedly, ten times or more. One end of the junction varies from germline; a read error may be responsible. This chain joins TRBV2 and TRBJ2-7; D gene unclear. There are 10 residues in the CDR3. From germline, CDR1 is SNHLY and CDR2 FYNNEI. As DNA, the CDR3 is TGTGCCAGCAGCTCCTCCGAGCAGTACTTC. This gives the protein CASSSSEQYF.

This clonotype has a count of ten or more. The rearrangement joins TRBV11-2 to TRBJ2-3; perhaps D is TRBD1 or TRBD2 (5 bases each). The CDR3 contains 15 residues. In germline, CDR1 is SGHAT, CDR2 FQNNGV. V was trimmed by 5 bases and J by 0 bases, leaving 12 bases between them. Here the CDR3 reads CASSPGWGSTDTQYF. The CDR3 DNA reads as TGTGCCAGCAGCCCAGGATGGGGGAGCACAGATACGCAGTATTTT.

This clonotype was seen ten or more times. The rearrangement joins TRBV6-2 or TRBV6-3 to TRBJ1-5; 7 bases are shared with TRBD1. Germline CDR1 MNHEY, CDR2 SVGEGT. Trimming removed 6 bases from V and 0 bases from J; junction bases left unmatched: 17. The CDR3 runs 19 residues. CDR3 loop: CASSSRGTVQLYSNQPQHF. CDR3 in DNA: TGTGCCAGCAGCTCCCGAGGGACAGTTCAACTTTATAGCAATCAGCCCCAGCATTTT.

The chain has TRBV16 and TRBJ1-2; D possibly corresponds to TRBD1 (5 bases). Trimming shortened V by 0 bases and J by 2 bases, and 16 bases separated the two germline ends. From germline, CDR1 is KGHSY and CDR2 FQNENV. This CDR3 comprises 17 residues. The CDR3 loop is CASSQSGAQAKNYGYTF. The CDR3 DNA sequence: TGTGCCAGCAGCCAATCAGGAGCACAGGCCAAGAACTATGGCTACACCTTC.

This clonotype has more than one count but fewer than ten. The junction departs from germline at one end; a sequencing error may be responsible. V usage is TRBV6-2 or TRBV6-3 and J usage is TRBJ2-1, with D possibly being TRBD2 (6 bases). The germline V gene encodes CDR1 MNHEY and CDR2 SVGEGT. The CDR3 length is 18 residues. The CDR3 loop reads CASTPLRGIRGKDNEQLF. The CDR3 coding sequence is TGTGCCAGCACCCCACTCCGGGGGATACGGGGAAAAGACAATGAGCAGCTCTTC.

In this sample, this clonotype turned up many times. The CDR3 loop is CASSSTGARNEKLFF. As DNA, the CDR3 is TGTGCCAGCAGCTCTACAGGGGCCCGAAATGAAAAACTGTTTTTT. The chain joins TRBV7-9 to TRBJ1-4, with TRBD1 matching over 7 bases. The CDR3 length is 15 residues. J was trimmed by 5 bases and V by 4 bases; bases with no gene match: 7. CDR1 is SEHNR, CDR2 FQNEAQ, per germline (reference sequence).

In its sample, this clonotype was seen many times. In nucleotides, the CDR3 is TGCGCCAGCAGCCAAGGGGTTACCCTCAGCAATCAGCCCCAGCATTTT. Translating gives CASSQGVTLSNQPQHF. This chain joins TRBV4-3 and TRBJ1-5; no firm D call. This CDR3 comprises 16 residues. Looked up from germline, CDR1 is LGHNA and CDR2 is YSLEER. V was clipped by 1 base and J by 1 base, with 11 bases between them.

This clonotype was counted many times. V gene TRBV2 combines with J gene TRBJ2-3; D call uncertain. V dropped 6 bases and J dropped 0 bases, with 10 bases sitting between them. The CDR3 extends over 14 amino acids. Germline V gene data show CDR1 as SNHLY and CDR2 as FYNNEI. Here the CDR3 reads CASRYDTSTDTQYF. In DNA, the CDR3 is TGTGCCAGCAGATATGACACTAGCACAGATACGCAGTATTTT.

This clonotype came up many times. The chain couples TRBV11-2 to TRBJ2-3; D gene ambiguous. The CDR3 consists of 13 residues. CDR1 SGHAT and CDR2 FQNNGV come from the germline V gene. Trimming took 5 bases from V and 2 from J, leaving 8 bases between them. CDR3 nucleotides: TGTGCCAGCAGCCCATACAACACAGATACGCAGTATTTT. Residues: CASSPYNTDTQYF.

In its sample, this clonotype was seen many times. The chain links TRBV21-1 to TRBJ2-6. TRBV21-1 is given as a pseudogene. CDR3 size: 15 residues. The CDR3 loop reads CASSNGVSGANVLTF. The CDR3, as DNA: TGTGCCAGCAGCAACGGCGTCTCTGGGGCCAACGTCCTGACTTTC.

This clonotype was observed many times. The chain recombines TRBV12-3 or TRBV12-4 with TRBJ2-5; TRBD2 is a possible D gene (6 bases). The V and J ends lost 5 bases and 3 bases respectively, with 13 bases between them. The CDR3 has 14 amino acids. The CDR3 reads CASSPSRREETQYF. The CDR3 bases are TGTGCCAGCAGTCCCTCTAGGAGGGAAGAGACCCAGTACTTC.

This clonotype was seen only a few times. The chain joins TRBV6-6 to TRBJ2-2, with 8 bases fitting TRBD1. The V gene end was trimmed by 2 bases and the J gene end by 9 bases; junction bases not matched to a gene: 2. The CDR3 covers 13 residues. Germline V gene lookup returns CDR1 MNHNY and CDR2 SVGAGI (reference sequence). The CDR3 here is CASSYDRGRELFF. The CDR3 coding sequence is TGTGCCAGCAGTTACGACAGGGGCCGGGAGCTGTTTTTT.

As for this clonotype: This may stem from a read error, because a much larger clone lies one nucleotide away. The chain uses TRBV28 and TRBJ2-5; 7 bases line up with TRBD1. Looked up from germline, CDR1 is MDHEN and CDR2 is SYDVKM. V trimming: 5 bases; J trimming: 2 bases; junction bases outside the gene matches: 17. This CDR3 has 18 residues. As DNA, the CDR3 is TGTGCCAGCAGTAGCCCCACCACGGGACAGAATTCTCAAGAGACCCAGTACTTC. Its translation is CASSSPTTGQNSQETQYF.

V and J are TRBV27 and TRBJ2-5; 15 positions agree with TRBD2. The trim removed 6 bases at V and 4 bases at J, leaving 6 bases unmatched. Germline loops: CDR1 MNHEY, CDR2 SMNVEV (reference sequence). This CDR3 is 16 amino acids long. The CDR3 sequence: CASRGLAGGLSETQYF. Here the CDR3 DNA reads TGTGCCAGCAGAGGACTAGCGGGGGGGCTGTCAGAGACCCAGTACTTC.